Following are 10 T cell receptor beta chains from one sample sequenced in a study of blood T cell repertoires in COVID-19. Repertoires were generated with immunoSEQ multiplex PCR, while TCRdb's copy carries only in-frame clones and drops some. The sample consists of about 78,000 clones, approximately 89% of them appearing once. Sequencing was carried out using peripheral blood. All receptors come from a man aged 45-60 years with active or convalescent COVID-19.

The V and J genes are TRBV29-1 and TRBJ1-4; possible D gene TRBD1, 5 bases. Germline V gives CDR1 SQVTM, CDR2 ANQGSEA. The CDR3 runs to 15 residues. Trimming stripped 0 bases from V and 8 bases from J, with 16 bases between. The CDR3 DNA reads as TGCAGCGTTGAAGATTTCCAGGGTCGTCGGGAAAAACTGTTTTTT. Residues: CSVEDFQGRREKLFF.

J is TRBJ2-5 and V is TRBV7-8, with D maybe TRBD2 (5 bases). The CDR3 has 14 residues. Trimming removed 1 base from V and 9 bases from J, with 15 bases in between. Looked up from germline, CDR1 is SGHVS and CDR2 is FQNEAQ. The CDR3 nucleotides are TGTGCCAGCAGCTTAGATCGGGATCTCAAGGCCCAGTACTTC. Translating gives CASSLDRDLKAQYF.

The chain links TRBV3-1 (or the pseudogene TRBV3-2) to TRBJ2-6, with 7 bases lining up with TRBD1. Germline V gene lookup returns CDR1 LGHDT and CDR2 YNNKEL (reference sequence). V lost 6 bases, J lost 7 bases, and 6 bases stayed unmatched. The CDR3 sequence is 14 residues long. Here the CDR3 DNA reads TGTGCCAGCAGTGCTAGGGACAGAGCCAACGTCCTGACTTTC. Residues: CASSARDRANVLTF.

This chain connects TRBV28 to TRBJ1-1; 8 bases align to TRBD1. The CDR3 consists of 15 residues. Germline CDR1 and CDR2: MDHEN and SYDVKM. V shed 5 bases and J 4 bases; nucleotides not matched to a gene: 9. The CDR3 loop is CASSPGQGWSTEAFF. In DNA form, the CDR3 reads TGTGCCAGCAGTCCCGGACAGGGTTGGAGCACTGAAGCTTTCTTT. The whole variable domain, remainder taken from reference TRBV28 and TRBJ1-1, is DVKVTQSSRYLVKRTGEKVFLECVQDMDHENMFWYRQDPGLGLRLIYFSYDVKMKEKGDIPEGYSVSREKKERFSLILESASTNQTSMYLCASSPGQGWSTEAFFGQGTRLTVV.

This chain uses TRBV19 with TRBJ1-2; unclear D gene. The CDR3 consists of 12 residues. Germline loops: CDR1 LNHDA, CDR2 SQIVND (reference sequence). V was shortened by 7 bases and J by 8 bases, with 14 bases between the two germline ends. This CDR3 reads CASTRESRGYTF. The CDR3 coding sequence is TGTGCCAGTACCCGGGAGTCCAGGGGCTACACCTTC.

This clone was recorded once. As DNA, the CDR3 is TGTGCCAGTAGAGAGCGGGGGACCGGGGAGCTGTTTTTT. Amino acid sequence: CASRERGTGELFF. J is TRBJ2-2 and V is TRBV19; TRBD2 matches 8 bases. The length of the CDR3 is 13 residues. J lost 5 bases, V lost 6 bases, and 2 bases had no gene match. Germline V CDR1 and CDR2: LNHDA, SQIVND (reference sequence).

The V gene is TRBV7-8, the J gene TRBJ2-7, with D possibly TRBD2 on 5 matching bases. This CDR3 spans 14 amino acids. V gave up 5 bases and J gave up 4 bases, with 15 bases separating them. The germline V gene has CDR1 SGHVS and CDR2 FQNEAQ. The CDR3 loop reads CASSRSGGSYEQYV. In nucleotides, the CDR3 is TGTGCCAGCAGCCGATCTGGAGGTTCTTACGAGCAGTACGTC.

V gene TRBV14 combines with J gene TRBJ1-2; the match to TRBD1 covers 7 bases. CDR3 length: 13 residues. V gave up 4 bases and J gave up 8 bases; unmatched junction bases: 7. Germline CDR1 and CDR2: SGHDN and FVKESK. This CDR3 is CASSRGQVMGYTF. The DNA for the CDR3 is TGTGCCAGCAGCCGCGGACAGGTGATGGGCTACACCTTC.

V gene TRBV6-6 combines with J gene TRBJ2-2; 8 bases align to TRBD2. This CDR3 is built from 14 residues. Germline CDR1 is MNHNY and CDR2 is SVGAGI (reference sequence). Trimming at V came to 8 bases and at J to 4 bases, leaving 6 bases not matched to a gene. The CDR3 is CASAMGLGTGELFF. CDR3 sequence (DNA): TGTGCCAGCGCAATGGGACTAGGCACCGGGGAGCTGTTTTTT.

The chain couples TRBV9 to TRBJ2-1; D is ambiguous. Germline CDR1 SGDLS, CDR2 YYNGEE. The CDR3 contains 14 residues. V gave up 0 bases and J gave up 12 bases, with 16 bases separating them. CDR3 DNA sequence: TGTGCCAGCAGCGTAGCCCCCTCCAATGAGTGGCAGTTCTTC. This encodes CASSVAPSNEWQFF. Full variable domain (rest looked up from reference TRBV9 and TRBJ2-1): DSGVTQTPKHLITATGQRVTLRCSPRSGDLSVYWYQQSLDQGLQFLIQYYNGEERAKGNILERFSAQQFPDLHSELNLSSLELGDSALYFCASSVAPSNEWQFFGPGTRLTVL.